The source of this T cell receptor beta chain is a study of blood T cells in healthy people across ages. Study information: Template switching captured about one barcoded beta molecule per two T cells. Study-wide results and caveats: Investigators viewed diversity estimates from one million T cells as underestimates, the study reported.

Sample donors were healthy Caucasian individuals that came from Russia, aged roughly 6 to 100. The V and J ends lost 6 bases and 1 base respectively, with 11 bases between them. This CDR3 comprises 14 residues. Per germline, CDR1 MRHNA and CDR2 SNTAGT. PCR was performed a second time for about 7 to 12 cycles using a sample-barcoded 5' primer and a J-beta primer mix. Every single cDNA molecule received a tag from a template-switch adaptor with 12 random nucleotides. TCRdb recomputed calls from the 5' RACE reads with MiXCR, one row per CDR3 protein. The sample contains over a million distinct CDR3 sequences, roughly 43% of which appear only once. About this clonotype: The antigen is not known.

The sample consisted of blood. This TCR came from a young woman in good health. V usage is TRBV6-4 and J usage is TRBJ2-3; D unclear. CDR3 sequence: CASRESMGTDTQYF. In DNA, the CDR3 is TGTGCCAGCAGGGAGTCCATGGGCACAGATACGCAGTATTTT.